The next 20 T cell receptor beta chains were all read from a single sample in a study of cytomegalovirus exposure and HLA in healthy donors. The PCR ran on 60 Vbeta and 13 Jbeta primers. Profiled with immunoSEQ multiplex PCR; TCRdb holds only in-frame clones, not every one. The table has more than 90,000 clones, roughly 80% seen once. What was sequenced was PBMCs. The receptor set was obtained from a man aged 45 to 65 in good health and CMV-seropositive.

The rearrangement links TRBV4-1 to TRBJ1-2; possibly TRBD1 for D (6 bases). Germline CDR1 MGHRA, CDR2 YSYEKL. V lost 1 base and J lost 4, with 13 bases in between. CDR3 length: 15 residues. CDR3: CASSQVRGGSYGYTF. CDR3 in DNA: TGCGCCAGCAGCCAAGTTCGAGGGGGAAGCTATGGCTACACCTTC.

This clone was recorded once. This chain uses TRBV6-1 with TRBJ1-5; 7 bases are a match to TRBD1. V dropped 4 bases and J dropped 10; count of bases not matched to a gene: 16. The CDR3 is 16 residues long. The V gene's germline CDR1 is MNHNS and CDR2 SASEGT. The CDR3 protein is CASSVEFRDSVDPQHF. The CDR3, as DNA: TGTGCCAGCAGTGTCGAATTCCGGGACAGCGTAGACCCCCAGCATTTT.

The chain has TRBV14 and TRBJ1-1, with 10 nucleotides matching TRBD1. Germline values: CDR1 SGHDN, CDR2 FVKESK. There are 18 residues in the CDR3. Trimming cost V 1 base and J 1 base; bases outside gene matches: 9. CDR3 sequence reads: CASSQVGDRGLRNTEAFF. The CDR3 DNA sequence: TGTGCCAGCAGCCAAGTTGGTGACAGGGGGCTAAGGAACACTGAAGCTTTCTTT.

This clone was recorded once. The chain couples TRBV30 to TRBJ2-3; TRBD2 matches 11 bases. Germline assignment: CDR1 GTSNPN and CDR2 SVGIG (reference sequence). The CDR3 totals 13 residues. With V trimmed by 8 bases and J by 4 bases, 5 bases remained unmatched. The CDR3 region has the DNA TGTGCCAGAGCTAGCGGGAGGTCAGATACGCAGTATTTT. Its protein product is CARASGRSDTQYF.

The chain combines TRBV10-1 with TRBJ2-2; TRBD1 matches 8 bases. J lost 6 bases, V lost 1 base, and 1 base had no gene match. CDR3 length: 14 amino acids. The V gene's germline CDR1 is WNHNN and CDR2 SYGVQD (reference sequence). The CDR3 DNA is TGCGCCAGCAGTGAGTTGACAGGGGCCGGGGAGCTGTTTTTT. Encoded protein: CASSELTGAGELFF.

This clone was counted a few times. V gene TRBV29-1 combines with J gene TRBJ2-3; D might be TRBD1 (6 bases). With 5 bases removed from V and 1 base from J, the gap between germline ends came to 13 bases. CDR1 is SQVTM and CDR2 is ANQGSEA in the germline V gene. The CDR3 runs 14 residues. CDR3 DNA: TGCAGCGTTACCTTGGGGGCCGGCACAGATACGCAGTATTTT. It specifies CSVTLGAGTDTQYF.

The rearrangement uses TRBV10-3 and TRBJ2-2, with D possibly being TRBD1 (6 bases). The length of the CDR3 is 16 residues. V lost 3 bases and J 3 bases, leaving 14 bases between the germline ends. Looked up from germline, CDR1 is ENHRY and CDR2 is SYGVKD. The CDR3 is CAISEGEGGYTGELFF. The CDR3 nucleotides read TGTGCCATCAGTGAAGGGGAAGGGGGATACACCGGGGAGCTGTTTTTT.

This clone has only a few counts. This chain connects TRBV5-5 to TRBJ1-2; TRBD1 matches at 8 bases. There are 14 residues in the CDR3. Germline-derived CDR1 and CDR2 are SGHKS and YYEKEE (reference sequence). With 4 bases clipped from V and 6 bases from J, the junction kept 8 bases outside the gene matches. The CDR3 sequence: CASSLTGQDHGYTF. The DNA of the CDR3 is TGTGCCAGCAGCCTAACGGGACAGGACCATGGCTACACCTTC.

The rearrangement links TRBV2 to TRBJ2-3, with 7 bases aligning to TRBD1. Germline CDR1 is SNHLY and CDR2 is FYNNEI. This CDR3 comprises 14 residues. Germline trimming cut 6 bases from V and 2 bases from J; bases unmatched to any gene: 5. CDR3: CASRQGQTTDTQYF. As DNA, the CDR3 is TGTGCCAGCAGGCAGGGACAGACCACAGATACGCAGTATTTT.

The V and J genes are TRBV19 and TRBJ1-1; TRBD1 might be the D (6 bases). The CDR3 sequence is 17 residues long. Trimming removed 1 base at V and 1 base at J, with 16 bases between. CDR1 and CDR2 from the germline V gene are LNHDA and SQIVND (reference sequence). CDR3: CASSIVLGRGTNTEAFF. The CDR3, as DNA: TGTGCCAGTAGTATAGTTTTAGGCAGGGGCACGAACACTGAAGCTTTCTTT.

J is TRBJ1-1 and V is TRBV15, with D unclear. Germline-derived CDR1 and CDR2 are LNHNV and YYDKDF (reference sequence). This CDR3 comprises 15 residues. The V gene lost 2 bases and the J gene lost 4 bases, with 14 bases spanning the gap. CDR3 residues: CATSRIDRRGTEAFF. The CDR3 nucleotides are TGTGCCACCAGCAGAATCGATCGAAGAGGCACTGAAGCTTTCTTT.

The chain links TRBV6-4 to TRBJ1-4; D gene uncertain. V lost 3 bases, J lost 0 bases, and 20 bases lay in between. The CDR3 has 19 residues. Germline V gene data show CDR1 as MRHNA and CDR2 as SNTAGT. The CDR3 coding sequence is TGTGCCAGCAGTGAAAACCTAGGGCAGGACTTTGCAACTAATGAAAAACTGTTTTTT. This gives the protein CASSENLGQDFATNEKLFF.

The gene calls are TRBV6-1 and TRBJ2-7; 10 bases match TRBD1. The length of the CDR3 is 15 residues. Trimming at V came to 6 bases and at J to 4 bases, leaving 9 bases not matched to a gene. The germline V gene has CDR1 MNHNS and CDR2 SASEGT. CDR3 protein: CASRRETGGKYEQYF. CDR3 DNA: TGTGCCAGCAGGAGGGAGACAGGGGGCAAATACGAGCAGTACTTC.

V usage is TRBV4-1 and J usage is TRBJ1-6; TRBD1 agrees at 7 bases. This CDR3 is built from 15 residues. From germline, CDR1 is MGHRA and CDR2 YSYEKL. The ends lost 3 bases at V and 9 bases at J; junction bases unmatched: 8. The CDR3 sequence: CASSHLDREISPLHF. The CDR3 region has the DNA TGCGCCAGCAGCCATCTTGACAGGGAGATTTCACCCCTCCACTTT.

This clone was seen just once. The chain couples TRBV30 to TRBJ1-2; weak D call: TRBD1 (6 bases). Per germline, CDR1 GTSNPN and CDR2 SVGIG (reference sequence). Trimming took off 7 bases at V and 7 bases at J, with 19 bases between the two ends. CDR3 length equals 13 residues. CDR3 sequence reads: CAYSTQGQVGYTF. CDR3 DNA: TGTGCCTACTCCACACAGGGTCAGGTTGGCTACACCTTC. The full variable domain, its missing parts supplied by reference TRBV30 and TRBJ1-2, is SQTIHQWPATLVQPVGSPLSLECTVEGTSNPNLYWYRQAAGRGLQLLFYSVGIGQISSEVPQNLSASRPQDRQFILSSKKLLLSDSGFYLCAYSTQGQVGYTFGSGTRLTVV.

This chain uses TRBV6-5 with TRBJ1-2, with D uncertain. The CDR3 covers 15 residues. Germline V CDR1 and CDR2: MNHEY, SVGAGI. The V gene lost 0 bases and the J gene lost 2 bases, with 10 bases spanning the gap. The CDR3, as DNA: TGTGCCAGCAGTTACTCGAGACACGGCAACTATGGCTACACCTTC. It codes for CASSYSRHGNYGYTF.

This clone was seen once. The gene calls are TRBV9 and TRBJ1-2, with 8 bases aligning to TRBD1. CDR1 SGDLS and CDR2 YYNGEE come from the germline V gene. This CDR3 has 15 amino acids. The V segment lost 3 bases and the J segment 4 bases; nucleotides outside the gene matches: 8. The CDR3 DNA reads TGTGCCAGCAGCGCCGAGACAGGGGTTGGCTATGGCTACACCTTC. Encoded protein: CASSAETGVGYGYTF.

The chain recombines TRBV4-2 with TRBJ1-2; possible D gene TRBD1, 5 bases. The V gene lost 0 bases and the J gene lost 2 bases, with 10 bases spanning the gap. The CDR3 is 15 residues long. Germline lookup yields CDR1 LGHNA and CDR2 YNFKEQ. The CDR3 bases are TGTGCCAGCAGCCAAGATGTCGGGGGAAACTATGGCTACACCTTC. Translating gives CASSQDVGGNYGYTF.

J is TRBJ2-2 and V is TRBV2; maybe TRBD2 (7 bases). This CDR3 contains 13 residues. Germline CDR1 and CDR2: SNHLY and FYNNEI. V shed 5 bases and J shed 7 bases, with 11 bases lying between them. CDR3 loop: CASSYREGGELFF. The CDR3 nucleotides are TGTGCCAGCAGTTACAGGGAGGGCGGGGAGCTGTTTTTT.

In its sample, this clone was seen once. The V call is TRBV7-9, the J call TRBJ1-1; D remains ambiguous. V gave up 7 bases and J gave up 2 bases, with 11 bases separating them. The CDR3 extends over 13 amino acids. Germline V gene sequence: CDR1 SEHNR, CDR2 FQNEAQ (reference sequence). The CDR3 loop reads CASTLGGNTEAFF. The DNA for the CDR3 is TGTGCCAGCACTTTGGGAGGTAACACTGAAGCTTTCTTT.